This TCR beta chain was observed in a study of blood T cell dynamics during melanoma immunotherapy. Every bulk PBMC sample received the same 350 ng of DNA. The assay was immunoSEQ multiplex PCR, and TCRdb's table has in-frame clones only and misses some. The sample yields thousands of clones, 88% seen once. Findings and limits, study-wide: The study could not tell melanoma-specific clones from general immune activation.

A note on this clone: Its antigen remains unknown. Germline is not matched at one junction end, which may reflect a read error.

Indicated time point: week 3, after first cycle of checkpoint inhibitor. Disease control meant complete response, partial response or stable disease at 12 weeks. No patient had earlier systemic cancer treatment, concurrent immunosuppressants, or another active cancer. The CDR3 has 13 residues. The sequence was obtained from a human donor with melanoma. V usage is TRBV5-3 and J usage is TRBJ2-7; no firm D call. TRBV5-3 is identified as an open reading frame with a role that is uncertain. The material sequenced was blood, taken from a patient treated with checkpoint blockade. The CDR3 DNA reads TGCGCCAGCAGCCAAGATATTGCCTACGAGCAGTACTTC. Protein: CASSQDIAYEQYF.